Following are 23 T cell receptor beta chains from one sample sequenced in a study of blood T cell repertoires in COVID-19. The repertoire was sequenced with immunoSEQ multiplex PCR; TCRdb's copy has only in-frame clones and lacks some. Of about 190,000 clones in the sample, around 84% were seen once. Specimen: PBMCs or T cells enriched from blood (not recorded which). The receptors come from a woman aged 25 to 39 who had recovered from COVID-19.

As DNA, the CDR3 is TGTGCCAGCACCTCAGACGGGACTAGGGAGTCCTACGAGCAGTACTTC. It encodes CASTSDGTRESYEQYF. The rearrangement joins TRBV3-1 (or the pseudogene TRBV3-2) to TRBJ2-7; 8 positions agree with TRBD2. Germline V lookup: CDR1 LGHDT, CDR2 YNNKEL (reference sequence). The trim removed 7 bases at V and 1 base at J, leaving 12 bases unmatched. This CDR3 has 16 amino acids.

CDR3 DNA: TGTGCCAGCAGTTACGGGGGAGGGAATCAGCCCCAGCATTTT. It is translated as CASSYGGGNQPQHF. The chain is built from TRBV6-5 and TRBJ1-5; possibly TRBD1 for D (5 bases). The V end lost 2 bases, the J end lost 4 bases, and 9 bases lay between the germline ends. This CDR3 is 14 amino acids long. CDR1 and CDR2 (germline): MNHEY, SVGAGI.

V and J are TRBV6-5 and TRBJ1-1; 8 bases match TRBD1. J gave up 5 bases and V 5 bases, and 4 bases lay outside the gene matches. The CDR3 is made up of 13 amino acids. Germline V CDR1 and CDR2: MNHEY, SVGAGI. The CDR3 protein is CASSRRQGTEAFF. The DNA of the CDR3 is TGTGCCAGCAGTCGTCGACAGGGGACTGAAGCTTTCTTT.

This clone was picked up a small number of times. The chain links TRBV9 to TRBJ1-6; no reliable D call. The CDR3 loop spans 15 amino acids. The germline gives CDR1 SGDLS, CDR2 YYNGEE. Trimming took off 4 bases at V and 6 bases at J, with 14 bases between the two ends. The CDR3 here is CASSPGDTPNSPLHF. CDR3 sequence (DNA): TGTGCCAGCAGCCCCGGCGACACCCCTAATTCACCCCTCCACTTT.

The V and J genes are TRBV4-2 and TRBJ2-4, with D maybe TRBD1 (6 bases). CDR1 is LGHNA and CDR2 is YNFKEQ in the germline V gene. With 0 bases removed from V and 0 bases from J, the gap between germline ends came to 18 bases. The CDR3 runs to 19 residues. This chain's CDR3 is CASSQERPGTTLAKNIQYF. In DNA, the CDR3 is TGTGCCAGCAGCCAAGAGAGGCCCGGGACAACTTTAGCCAAAAACATTCAGTACTTC.

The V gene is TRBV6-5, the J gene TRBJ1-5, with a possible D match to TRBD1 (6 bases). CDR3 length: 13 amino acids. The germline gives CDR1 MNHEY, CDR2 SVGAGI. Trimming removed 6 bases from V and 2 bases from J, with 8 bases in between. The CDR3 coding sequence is TGTGCCAGCAGGAGACAGGGCAATCAGCCCCAGCATTTT. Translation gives CASRRQGNQPQHF.

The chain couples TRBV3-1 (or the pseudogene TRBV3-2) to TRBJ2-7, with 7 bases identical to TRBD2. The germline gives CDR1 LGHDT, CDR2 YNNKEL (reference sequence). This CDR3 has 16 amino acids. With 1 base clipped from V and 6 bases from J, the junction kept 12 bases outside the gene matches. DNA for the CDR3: TGTGCCAGCAGCCAAGCGCAGCAATGGGGGGGTCGCGAGCAGTACTTC. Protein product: CASSQAQQWGGREQYF.

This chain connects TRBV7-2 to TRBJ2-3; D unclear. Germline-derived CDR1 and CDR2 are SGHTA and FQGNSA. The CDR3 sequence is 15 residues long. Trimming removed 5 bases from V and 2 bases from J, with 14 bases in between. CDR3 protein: CASSPSRSLTDTQYF. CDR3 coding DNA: TGTGCCAGCAGCCCTAGTCGGTCCCTCACAGATACGCAGTATTTT.

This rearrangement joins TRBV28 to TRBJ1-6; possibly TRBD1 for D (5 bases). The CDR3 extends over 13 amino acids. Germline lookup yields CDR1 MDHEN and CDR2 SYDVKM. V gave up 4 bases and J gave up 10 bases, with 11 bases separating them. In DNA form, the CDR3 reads TGTGCCAGCAGTTCAGGGCCCTCGTCACCCCTCCACTTT. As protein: CASSSGPSSPLHF. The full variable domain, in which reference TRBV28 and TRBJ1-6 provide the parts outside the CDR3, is DVKVTQSSRYLVKRTGEKVFLECVQDMDHENMFWYRQDPGLGLRLIYFSYDVKMKEKGDIPEGYSVSREKKERFSLILESASTNQTSMYLCASSSGPSSPLHFGNGTRLTVT.

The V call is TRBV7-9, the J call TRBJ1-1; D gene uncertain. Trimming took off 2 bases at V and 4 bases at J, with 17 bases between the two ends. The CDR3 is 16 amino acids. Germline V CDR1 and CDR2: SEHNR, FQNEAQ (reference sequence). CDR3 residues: CASSLYRPGSGTEAFF. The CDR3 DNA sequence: TGTGCCAGCAGCTTATACCGTCCGGGCAGCGGCACTGAAGCTTTCTTT. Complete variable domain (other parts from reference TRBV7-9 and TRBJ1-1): DTGVSQNPRHKITKRGQNVTFRCDPISEHNRLYWYRQTLGQGPEFLTYFQNEAQLEKSRLLSDRFSAERPKGSFSTLEIQRTEQGDSAMYLCASSLYRPGSGTEAFFGQGTRLTVV.

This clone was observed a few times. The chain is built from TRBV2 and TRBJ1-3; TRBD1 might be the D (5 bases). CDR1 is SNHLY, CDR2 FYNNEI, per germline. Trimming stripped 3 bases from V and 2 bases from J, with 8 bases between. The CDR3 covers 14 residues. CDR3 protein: CASSDGGAGNTIYF. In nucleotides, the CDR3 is TGTGCCAGCAGTGATGGGGGGGCTGGAAACACCATATATTTT. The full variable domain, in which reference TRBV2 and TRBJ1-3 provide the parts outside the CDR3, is EPEVTQTPSHQVTQMGQEVILRCVPISNHLYFYWYRQILGQKVEFLVSFYNNEISEKSEIFDDQFSVERPDGSNFTLKIRSTKLEDSAMYFCASSDGGAGNTIYFGEGSWLTVV.

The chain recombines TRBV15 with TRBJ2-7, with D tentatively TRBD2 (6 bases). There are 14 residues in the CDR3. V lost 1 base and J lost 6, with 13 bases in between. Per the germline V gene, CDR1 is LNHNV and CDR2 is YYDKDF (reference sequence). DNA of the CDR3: TGTGCCACCAGCAGAGGGACGGGAGTCTCCGAGCAGTACTTC. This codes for CATSRGTGVSEQYF.

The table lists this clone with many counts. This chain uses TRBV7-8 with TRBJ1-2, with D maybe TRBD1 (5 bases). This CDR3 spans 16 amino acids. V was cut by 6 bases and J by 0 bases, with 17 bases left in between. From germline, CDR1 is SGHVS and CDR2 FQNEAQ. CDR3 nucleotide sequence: TGTGCCAGCAGTTCTCGGACATTAAAAGCTAACTATGGCTACACCTTC. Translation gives CASSSRTLKANYGYTF.

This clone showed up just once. CDR3 region: CASSLRLLAGASYNEQFF. The CDR3 DNA is TGTGCCAGCAGTTTACGCCTCCTCGCGGGAGCATCCTACAATGAGCAGTTCTTC. The J gene is TRBJ2-1, the V gene TRBV27, with 7 bases lining up with TRBD2. The germline V gene encodes CDR1 MNHEY and CDR2 SMNVEV (reference sequence). V lost 2 bases and J lost 1; bases outside the gene matches: 11. The CDR3 spans 18 residues.

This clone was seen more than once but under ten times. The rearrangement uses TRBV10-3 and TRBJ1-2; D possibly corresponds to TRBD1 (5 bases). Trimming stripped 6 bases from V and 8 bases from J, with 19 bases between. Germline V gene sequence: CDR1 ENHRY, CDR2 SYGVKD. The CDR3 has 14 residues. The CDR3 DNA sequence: TGTGCCATCAGGGACACCTACCTAAGAGAGGGCTACACCTTC. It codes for CAIRDTYLREGYTF.

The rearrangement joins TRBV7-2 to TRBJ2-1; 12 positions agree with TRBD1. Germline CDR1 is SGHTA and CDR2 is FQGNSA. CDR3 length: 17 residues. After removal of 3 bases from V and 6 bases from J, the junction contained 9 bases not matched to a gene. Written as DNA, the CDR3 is TGTGCCAGCAGCTTGCGGCCAGGGACAGGGGGCCGCAATGAGCAGTTCTTC. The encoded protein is CASSLRPGTGGRNEQFF.

The CDR3 bases are TGTGCCAGCAGCCAAGGCACAGGGGTCGTCTCTGGAAACACCATATATTTT. Translated, it gives CASSQGTGVVSGNTIYF. The V call is TRBV4-2, the J call TRBJ1-3; 7 positions match TRBD1. J gave up 0 bases and V 1 base, and 6 bases lay outside the gene matches. The CDR3 extends over 17 amino acids. Germline assignment: CDR1 LGHNA and CDR2 YNFKEQ.

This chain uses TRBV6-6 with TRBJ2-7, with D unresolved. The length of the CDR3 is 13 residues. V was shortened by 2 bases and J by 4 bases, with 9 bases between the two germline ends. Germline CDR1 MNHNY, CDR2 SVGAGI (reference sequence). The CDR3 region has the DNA TGTGCCAGCAGTTACCCCAGCGTGTACGAGCAGTACGTC. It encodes CASSYPSVYEQYV.

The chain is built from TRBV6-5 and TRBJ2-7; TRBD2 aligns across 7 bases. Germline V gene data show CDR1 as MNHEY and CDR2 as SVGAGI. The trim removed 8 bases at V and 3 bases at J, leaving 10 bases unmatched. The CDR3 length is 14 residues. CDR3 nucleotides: TGTGCCAGCGTCGGGCTAGCGGAAGACTACGAGCAGTACTTC. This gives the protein CASVGLAEDYEQYF.

The CDR3 sequence is CAISAETNSNQPQHF. The CDR3 bases are TGTGCCATCAGCGCCGAAACAAATAGCAATCAGCCCCAGCATTTT. This chain connects TRBV10-3 to TRBJ1-5; no clear D. This CDR3 has 15 amino acids. Germline-derived CDR1 and CDR2 are ENHRY and SYGVKD. Trimming shortened V by 6 bases and J by 0 bases, and 12 bases separated the two germline ends.

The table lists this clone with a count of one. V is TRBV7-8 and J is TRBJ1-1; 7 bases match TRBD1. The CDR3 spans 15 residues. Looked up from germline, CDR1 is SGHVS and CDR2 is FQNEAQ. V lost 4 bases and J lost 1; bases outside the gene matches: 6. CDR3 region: CASSYTTGSNTEAFF. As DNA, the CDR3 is TGTGCCAGCAGCTACACGACAGGGTCGAACACTGAAGCTTTCTTT.

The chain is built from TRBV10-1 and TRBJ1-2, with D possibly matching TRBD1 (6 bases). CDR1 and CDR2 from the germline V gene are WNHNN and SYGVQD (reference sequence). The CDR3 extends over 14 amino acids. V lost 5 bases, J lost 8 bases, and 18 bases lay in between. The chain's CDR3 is CASSPVQGYYGYTF. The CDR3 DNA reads TGCGCCAGCAGTCCCGTTCAGGGGTATTACGGCTACACCTTC.

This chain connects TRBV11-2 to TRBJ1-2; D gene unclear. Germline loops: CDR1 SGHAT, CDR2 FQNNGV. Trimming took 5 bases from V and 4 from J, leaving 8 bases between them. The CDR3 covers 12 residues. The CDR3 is CASSPKSYGYTF. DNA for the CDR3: TGTGCCAGCAGCCCAAAATCCTATGGCTACACCTTC.